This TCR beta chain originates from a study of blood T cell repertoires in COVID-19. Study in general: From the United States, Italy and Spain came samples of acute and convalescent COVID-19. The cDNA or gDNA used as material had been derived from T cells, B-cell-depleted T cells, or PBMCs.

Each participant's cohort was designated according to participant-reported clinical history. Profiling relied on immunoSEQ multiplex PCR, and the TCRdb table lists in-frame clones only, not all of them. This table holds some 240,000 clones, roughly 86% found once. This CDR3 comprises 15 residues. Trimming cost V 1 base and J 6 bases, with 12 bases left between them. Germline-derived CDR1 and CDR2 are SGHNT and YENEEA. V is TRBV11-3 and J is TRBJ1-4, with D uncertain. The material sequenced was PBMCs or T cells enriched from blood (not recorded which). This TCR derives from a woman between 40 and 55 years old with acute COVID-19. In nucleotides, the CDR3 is TGTGCCAGCAGCTTAGTTGGCGGCTTTGATGAAAAACTGTTTTTT. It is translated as CASSLVGGFDEKLFF.